Below, one T cell receptor beta chain is given with its context. Antigen: not known. These data are taken from a study of OX40 agonist ivuxolimab in advanced cancers. Repertoires were generated with immunoSEQ multiplex PCR, while TCRdb's copy carries only in-frame clones and drops some. The data contain about 77,000 clones, around 85% of them singletons. This CDR3 is built from 15 residues. The germline V gene encodes CDR1 SGDLS and CDR2 YYNGEE. V lost 4 bases and J lost 4; bases outside the gene matches: 10. Broader study findings: A proportion of nonresponders additionally exhibited low normalized T-cell clonal expansion.

This chain connects TRBV9 to TRBJ2-7; 8 bases are shared with TRBD2. The sequence was collected from an adult with an advanced solid tumor such as melanoma, head and neck, liver or kidney cancer. This specimen was CD4+ or CD8+ T cells sorted from blood, taken in a trial of the OX40 agonist ivuxolimab. The CDR3 DNA is TGTGCCAGCAGCCAAGCCACCGGGAGGGGTTACGAGCAGTACTTC. Its protein product is CASSQATGRGYEQYF.